The 20 T cell receptor beta chains reported below all come from one sample, sequenced in a study of regulatory T cells in long-lasting Graves disease. iRepertoire HTBI primers and Arm-PCR of CDR3 regions built TCR beta libraries. TCRdb reprocessed the multiplex PCR reads with MiXCR, giving one entry per CDR3 protein. The sample gives about 560,000 distinct CDR3 sequences, 15% to 20% of which show up once; approximately 12% is in the top ten. Time point described: newly diagnosed GD, antithyroid drugs for less than 3 months. Following extraction of RNA from PBMCs, that RNA was used to make the TCR library. Another study also made use of these data, one on T cells in Graves' hyperthyroidism and ophthalmopathy.

The sequencing here drew on peripheral blood mononuclear cells (PBMCs), taken at new diagnosis, from a patient treated with antithyroid drugs. The receptors originated from a man younger than 35 with Graves disease.

The chain joins TRBV6-2 or TRBV6-3 to TRBJ2-6; no clear D. CDR3 length equals 15 residues. CDR1 is MNHEY, CDR2 SVGEGT, per germline. V lost 4 bases and J 0 bases, leaving 7 bases between the germline ends. CDR3 loop: CASSFSSSGANVLTF. CDR3 coding DNA: TGTGCCAGCAGTTTCTCGTCCTCTGGGGCCAACGTCCTGACTTTC.

This clonotype was recorded at least ten times. The V and J genes are TRBV7-9 and TRBJ2-1; tentatively, D is TRBD1 (6 bases). The CDR3 is 15 residues long. Trimming stripped 6 bases from V and 5 bases from J, with 17 bases between. CDR1 and CDR2 (germline): SEHNR, FQNEAQ (reference sequence). CDR3 sequence reads: CASRETGDPNNEQFF. As DNA, the CDR3 is TGTGCCAGCAGGGAGACAGGAGACCCAAACAATGAGCAGTTCTTC. Filled out from reference TRBV7-9 and TRBJ2-1, the complete variable domain reads DTGVSQNPRHKITKRGQNVTFRCDPISEHNRLYWYRQTLGQGPEFLTYFQNEAQLEKSRLLSDRFSAERPKGSFSTLEIQRTEQGDSAMYLCASRETGDPNNEQFFGPGTRLTVL.

This clonotype has only a few counts. This sequence joins TRBV29-1 and TRBJ2-1; D gene ambiguous. CDR1 is SQVTM and CDR2 is ANQGSEA in the germline V gene. Trimming took off 6 bases at V and 6 bases at J, with 12 bases between the two ends. The CDR3 has 12 amino acids. CDR3 amino acids: CSVFGDGNEQFF. DNA for the CDR3: TGCAGCGTATTTGGGGATGGCAATGAGCAGTTCTTC.

Remarks on this clonotype: Possible read error: a much larger clone is one base away. The genes are TRBV28 and TRBJ1-2, with 7 bases identical to TRBD1. The CDR3 runs to 12 residues. Germline V lookup: CDR1 MDHEN, CDR2 SYDVKM. With V trimmed by 7 bases and J by 4 bases, 3 bases remained unmatched. In DNA, the CDR3 is TGTGCCAGCAAGCCAGGGGGCTATGGCTACACCTTC. It yields the protein CASKPGGYGYTF.

This clonotype was seen repeatedly, ten times or more. V gene TRBV20-1 combines with J gene TRBJ2-3; 8 bases match TRBD1. CDR3 length: 14 residues. The germline V gene has CDR1 DFQATT and CDR2 SNEGSKA (reference sequence). The V and J ends lost 5 bases and 1 base, in that order; junction bases with no gene match: 5. The CDR3 spells CSAARGLRTDTQYF. In nucleotides, the CDR3 is TGCAGTGCTGCCAGGGGGCTACGCACAGATACGCAGTATTTT.

The V gene is TRBV20-1, the J gene TRBJ1-4, with TRBD1 as a possible D gene (6 bases). Germline values: CDR1 DFQATT, CDR2 SNEGSKA (reference sequence). Between the trimmed V and J ends, which lost 3 bases and 8 bases, there was a span of 16 bases. The CDR3 contains 14 residues. In DNA form, the CDR3 reads TGCAGTGCTAGTCCCAGGGGCGGGGGGGAAAAACTGTTTTTT. This codes for CSASPRGGGEKLFF.

This clonotype has ten or more counts. The rearrangement uses TRBV6-1 and TRBJ2-7, with D unclear. Germline CDR1 reads MNHNS; CDR2 reads SASEGT. The CDR3 sequence is 12 residues long. Trimming shortened V by 5 bases and J by 4 bases, and 9 bases separated the two germline ends. CDR3 sequence reads: CASSQSDYEQYF. The CDR3 bases are TGTGCCAGCAGTCAATCGGATTACGAGCAGTACTTC.

There are a few counts of this clonotype. The V gene is TRBV7-9, the J gene TRBJ1-1, with D uncertain. The CDR3 is 11 amino acids. V gave up 5 bases and J gave up 7 bases, with 8 bases separating them. Germline values: CDR1 SEHNR, CDR2 FQNEAQ (reference sequence). The CDR3 DNA reads as TGTGCCAGCAGCCTAGGCGATGAAGCTTTCTTT. Translated, it gives CASSLGDEAFF.

As to this clonotype: With a much larger clone just one base away, this may be a read error. V usage is TRBV12-3 or TRBV12-4 and J usage is TRBJ1-3, with D maybe TRBD1 (6 bases). This CDR3 contains 16 residues. The DNA of the CDR3 is TGTGCCAGCAGCCTAATCCGGACAGCATCTGGAAACACCACATATTTT. It yields the protein CASSLIRTASGNTTYF.

J is TRBJ1-5 and V is TRBV27; no reliable D call. Germline V gene lookup returns CDR1 MNHEY and CDR2 SMNVEV (reference sequence). The CDR3 is 14 residues long. V was pared by 2 bases and J by 6 bases, with 11 bases between. CDR3 in DNA: TGTGCCAGCAGTTTAAGTTGGGGAGCTCAGCCCCAGCATTTT. Residues: CASSLSWGAQPQHF.

At least ten counts were recorded for this clonotype. This sequence joins TRBV20-1 and TRBJ1-1, with D tentatively TRBD1 (6 bases). CDR1 is DFQATT, CDR2 SNEGSKA, per germline (reference sequence). The length of the CDR3 is 13 residues. V was clipped by 4 bases and J by 4 bases, with 13 bases between them. The CDR3 coding sequence is TGCAGTGCTATATACAGGGCTGGCACTGAAGCTTTCTTT. Translating gives CSAIYRAGTEAFF.

Ten or more counts support this clonotype. The J gene is TRBJ2-7, the V gene TRBV5-4, with D perhaps TRBD2 (5 bases). V was trimmed by 3 bases and J by 2 bases, leaving 12 bases between them. In germline, CDR1 is SGHNT, CDR2 YYREEE (reference sequence). The CDR3 loop spans 14 amino acids. The CDR3 nucleotides read TGTGCCAGCAGCTCCGGACTGATTCCCTACGAGCAGTACTTC. Protein product: CASSSGLIPYEQYF. Using reference TRBV5-4 and TRBJ2-7 for the parts outside the CDR3, the full variable domain is ETGVTQSPTHLIKTRGQQVTLRCSSQSGHNTVSWYQQALGQGPQFIFQYYREEENGRGNFPPRFSGLQFPNYSSELNVNALELDDSALYLCASSSGLIPYEQYFGPGTRLTVT.

This clonotype has ten or more counts. The rearrangement joins TRBV12-3 or TRBV12-4 to TRBJ2-3; 13 bases map to TRBD2. There are 16 residues in the CDR3. The V gene end was trimmed by 6 bases and the J gene end by 3 bases; junction bases not matched to a gene: 6. DNA for the CDR3: TGTGCCAGCAGCTGGACTAGCGGGAGTCCGACAGATACGCAGTATTTT. Its protein product is CASSWTSGSPTDTQYF.

This clonotype came up a few times. The chain carries TRBV5-1 and TRBJ2-5, with 10 nucleotides matching TRBD1. This CDR3 contains 15 residues. V shed 3 bases and J 7 bases; nucleotides not matched to a gene: 9. Germline CDR1 is SGHRS and CDR2 is YFSETQ. The CDR3 is CASSWGDRGPWTQYF. The CDR3 bases are TGCGCCAGCAGCTGGGGGGACAGGGGCCCCTGGACCCAGTACTTC.

This clonotype has more than one count but fewer than ten. The chain links TRBV12-3 or TRBV12-4 to TRBJ1-4; 8 bases fit TRBD1. The trim removed 6 bases at V and 8 bases at J, leaving 8 bases unmatched. The CDR3 extends over 14 amino acids. The CDR3 spells CASSPDRAGEKLFF. The CDR3 DNA reads as TGTGCCAGCAGCCCGGACAGGGCTGGGGAAAAACTGTTTTTT.

This clonotype showed up just a few times. V gene TRBV5-1 combines with J gene TRBJ2-2, with TRBD1 matching over 8 bases. Germline-derived CDR1 and CDR2 are SGHRS and YFSETQ. J was trimmed by 7 bases and V by 1 base; bases with no gene match: 6. CDR3 length equals 15 residues. In nucleotides, the CDR3 is TGCGCCAGCAGCTTGTGGCAGGGGGCCGGCGGGGAGCTGTTTTTT. This sequence encodes CASSLWQGAGGELFF.

This clonotype was counted ten times or more. The CDR3 bases are TGTGCCAGCAGCCCGCGGAACTCCTACGAGCAGTACTTC. Amino acids: CASSPRNSYEQYF. This chain joins TRBV7-9 and TRBJ2-7; unclear D gene. Trimming shortened V by 5 bases and J by 0 bases, and 8 bases separated the two germline ends. CDR3 length: 13 amino acids. Germline V CDR1 and CDR2: SEHNR, FQNEAQ (reference sequence).

This clonotype has more than one count but fewer than ten. CDR3 in amino acids: CASSFRDRNQPQHF. The CDR3 region has the DNA TGTGCCAGCAGCTTCCGGGACAGAAATCAGCCCCAGCATTTT. V is TRBV6-4 and J is TRBJ1-5; 7 bases line up with TRBD1. CDR1 is MRHNA and CDR2 is SNTAGT in the germline V gene. The CDR3 extends over 14 amino acids. The J segment lost 4 bases and the V segment lost 6 bases, leaving 6 bases of the junction unmatched.

This clonotype was recorded at least ten times. One end of the junction is discordant with germline, which a read error may explain. The V gene is TRBV11-1, the J gene TRBJ2-1, with D possibly TRBD2 on 5 matching bases. This CDR3 comprises 15 residues. In germline, CDR1 is SGHAT, CDR2 FQDESV (reference sequence). The CDR3 here is CASSFGVGDYNERFF. The CDR3 DNA follows: TGTGCCAGCAGCTTTGGTGTTGGTGACTACAATGAGCGGTTCTTC.

In its sample, this clonotype was seen a few times. The chain joins TRBV28 to TRBJ1-2, with TRBD1 matching over 10 bases. Looked up from germline, CDR1 is MDHEN and CDR2 is SYDVKM. The CDR3 covers 15 residues. V shed 8 bases, J shed 5 bases, and the junction held 11 bases outside the gene matches. The CDR3 nucleotides read TGTGCCAGCCTGGACCCCGGGACAGGGGCGTATGGCTACACCTTC. Its translation: CASLDPGTGAYGYTF.